This T cell receptor beta chain was recorded in a study of shared clonotypes between healthy human individuals. Study-wide points: The study's rarefaction showed incomplete sorted-subset sequencing despite large depth.

V gave up 8 bases and J gave up 1 base, with 11 bases separating them. CDR1 is WNHNN, CDR2 SYGVQD, per germline (reference sequence). The CDR3 runs to 13 residues. Method: immunoSEQ multiplex PCR; TCRdb's copy keeps in-frame clones and lacks some. The table lists 1 million to 1.2 million clones, 77% of them singletons. Comments on this clone: The target antigen is unknown.

This sequence was found in a young man in good health. Some clones in this sample may be carry-over from other donors' samples. The V call is TRBV10-1, the J call TRBJ1-1, with D tentatively TRBD1 (5 bases). Sequencing was carried out using memory CD4+ T cells from PBMCs. The subset here: CD45RA-negative fraction. CDR3 sequence: CASESGGNTEAFF. The CDR3 DNA reads as TGCGCCAGCGAGTCGGGGGGGAACACTGAAGCTTTCTTT.